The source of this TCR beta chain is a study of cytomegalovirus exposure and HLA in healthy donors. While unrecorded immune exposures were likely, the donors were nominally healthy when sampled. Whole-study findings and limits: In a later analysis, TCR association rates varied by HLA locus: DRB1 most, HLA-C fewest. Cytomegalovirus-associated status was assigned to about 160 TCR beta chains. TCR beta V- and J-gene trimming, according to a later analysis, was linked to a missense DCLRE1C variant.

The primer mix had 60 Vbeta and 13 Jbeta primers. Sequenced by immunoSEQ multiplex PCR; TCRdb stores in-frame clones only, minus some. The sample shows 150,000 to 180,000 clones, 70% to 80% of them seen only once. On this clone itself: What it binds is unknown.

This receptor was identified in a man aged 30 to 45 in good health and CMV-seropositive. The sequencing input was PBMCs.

CDR3 protein: CASSLGGQETQYF. Written as DNA, the CDR3 is TGTGCCAGCTCCTTGGGGGGCCAAGAGACCCAGTACTTC. The chain combines TRBV18 with TRBJ2-5, with D possibly being TRBD2 (6 bases). This CDR3 has 13 residues. CDR1 and CDR2 from the germline V gene are KGHSH and LQKENI. V shed 6 bases and J shed 1 base, with 9 bases lying between them.